The entry below gives a single T cell receptor (beta chain) sequence along with its context. This sample is part of a study of blood T cell repertoires in COVID-19. Looking at the study overall: The study drew acute and convalescent COVID-19 samples from the United States, Italy and Spain. PBMCs, B-cell-depleted T cells, or T cells provided the cDNA or gDNA that made up the material.

The CDR3 is 13 residues long. Germline V gives CDR1 MDHEN, CDR2 SYDVKM. J gave up 10 bases and V 5 bases, and 9 bases lay outside the gene matches. Produced via immunoSEQ multiplex PCR; TCRdb's table is partial and in-frame only. Of around 400,000 clones listed, around 87% are singletons. Source material: peripheral blood. The TCR comes from a woman aged 25 to 45 with COVID-19, enrolled during active disease. The chain combines TRBV28 with TRBJ2-3; 7 bases match TRBD1. The CDR3 DNA reads as TGTGCCAGCAGTCGTGACAGGGTCGGGGCGCAGTATTTT. As protein: CASSRDRVGAQYF.